This record covers a single TCR beta chain. The data were obtained in a study of shared clonotypes between healthy human individuals. CD8 cells classed as naive were CD45RO-negative and positively selected for CCR7, excluding terminally differentiated effector memory CD45RA+ cells. CDR1 SGHDN and CDR2 FVKESK come from the germline V gene. V was pared by 1 base and J by 2 bases, with 8 bases of the junction left unmatched. There are 16 residues in the CDR3. Several immunoSEQ plates held equal portions of the genomic DNA taken from each subset. Under the authors' procedure: ImmunoSEQ sequences covered only the junction and lacked quality scores; filtering therefore differed. Here immunoSEQ multiplex PCR was the method, and the copy in TCRdb shows in-frame clones only, minus some. That table gives V, J and clone size, and the DNA gave D and trimming. The table records hundreds of thousands of clones, roughly 98% of them present only once.

The source is a man aged 25-45 years in good health. What was sequenced was naive CD8+ T cells sorted from blood. The chain combines TRBV14 with TRBJ2-7; 7 bases line up with TRBD1. This CDR3 reads CASSQVGQGVPYEQYF. The CDR3 bases are TGTGCCAGCAGCCAAGTAGGGCAGGGGGTCCCCTACGAGCAGTACTTC.